The source of this T cell receptor beta chain is a study of OX40 agonist ivuxolimab in advanced cancers. About the investigation overall: Ivuxolimab was a fully human IgG2 agonistic monoclonal antibody targeting the costimulatory receptor OX40 (CD134). Prior anti-PD-1, anti-PD-L1 or anti-CTLA-4 therapy was permitted, and 40% of dose-escalation patients had received checkpoint inhibitors. Intravenous ivuxolimab was administered to patients every 2 weeks at six dose levels: 0.01, 0.1, 0.3, 1.5, 3 and 10 mg/kg. Partial responses occurred in three dose-escalation patients, of whom one had hepatocellular carcinoma and two had cutaneous melanoma. In the dose-escalation cohort, 82.7% of patients were male, and the mean age was around 60 years, with a range of roughly 23 to 85. Of the roughly 51 patients in dose escalation, about 20 had hepatocellular carcinoma, some 15 had melanoma, 9 had renal cell carcinoma and 9 had head and neck cancer. The paper covers the monotherapy dose-escalation part of the phase I ivuxolimab trial, which included N ≈ 50 patients. The purpose of peripheral TCRbeta sequencing was to test whether ivuxolimab changed TCR sequence diversity and led to clonal T-cell expansion. Summary of the overall study and its limitations: After ivuxolimab, more expanded clones were found on average in CD8+ T cells than in CD4+ T cells. In the 0.1-3.0 mg/kg groups, partial responders had among the lowest normalized peripheral clonal expansion, particularly in CD8+ T cells. Antigen specificity was not determined for the clonally expanded peripheral T cells. Low levels of normalized T-cell clonal expansion were also shown by some nonresponding patients. At doses from 0.1 to 3.0 mg/kg, clonal expansion was seen in both CD4+ and CD8+ blood T cells between baseline and week 6.

Patients with autoimmune disease history or receiving systemic immunosuppression were excluded from the trial. Peripheral blood for TCR sequencing was collected from all dose cohorts at baseline, on cycle 4 day 1, and on cycle 7 day 1. Samples were obtained from an open-label, multicenter, first-in-human phase I dose-escalation trial of ivuxolimab. Adults with locally advanced or metastatic melanoma, renal cell, hepatocellular, or head and neck squamous cell carcinoma were enrolled in the trial. Before TCR sequencing, CD4+ T cells and CD8+ T cells were sorted from peripheral blood as separate populations. Genomic DNA was extracted from sorted cells for sequencing of the TCRbeta CDR3 region. The immunoSEQ Assay was used to sequence the TCRbeta CDR3 regions. The source is immuneACCESS, and TCRdb retained only in-frame sequences with V and J called. Part of the clones is not carried over; for the studies checked, unresolved V genes explain less than half of this, and the remainder is unexplained. This sample holds roughly 70,000 clones; 80% to 90% were observed only once. Jointly, the top ten make up 1.1% of the sample.

V is cut back by 5 bases and J by 3 bases, with 7 bases in the junction unmatched. For CDR1 and CDR2, the germline V gene lists SNHLY and FYNNEI. The CDR3 measures 15 amino acids from cysteine to phenylalanine. Only CDR3 DNA is held: 45 bases, read in frame from base 1. As to this clone: Its antigen is currently not known. Qualities for individual bases were not recorded, and no much larger clone is one base off.

This material consisted of CD4+ or CD8+ T cells sorted from blood, taken in a trial of the OX40 agonist ivuxolimab. Rearrangement joined TRBV2 to TRBJ1-2; 9 bases in the junction line up with TRBD1. The receptor was isolated from an adult with an advanced solid tumor such as melanoma, head and neck, liver or kidney cancer. The nucleotides are TGTGCCAGCAGTAGCGGACAGGGGTCTCACTATGGCTACACCTTC. This gives the protein CASSSGQGSHYGYTF.